This T cell receptor beta chain came from a study of cytomegalovirus exposure and HLA in healthy donors (dated by TCRdb to the late 2010s). The study in broad terms: An earlier analysis of some 500 of the donors reported 276 Gb of sequence data and around 120 million unique TCR beta sequences from about 200 million T cells. About 300 gigabases of sequencing data and roughly 90 million unique TCR sequences were included in an early release covering roughly 700 HLA-typed donors. Of the 300 to 500 genotyped donors, 65% to 90% were placed in the genetic ancestry cluster associated with self-reported Caucasian donors. The aim of the study was to test whether cataloging public T cell receptors could identify signatures of past pathogen exposure. The study used immunosequencing to profile the T cell repertoires of approximately 630 subjects and linked those repertoires to cytomegalovirus serostatus. Along with the approximately 620-subject first cohort, a separate validation cohort of over a hundred different subjects was used. High-throughput TCR immunosequencing, statistical association of individual TCRs with disease status, and machine learning were combined to predict cytomegalovirus infection status. To study patterns of TCR occurrence, a later analysis re-analyzed previously published TCR beta repertoires from 600 to 750 donors and added high-resolution HLA genotyping. In the later analysis, no new phenotypic data were used to find candidate immune exposures; instead, reliance was placed on TCR beta sequences and their occurrence across donors. An earlier analysis of approximately 630 of the donors applied high-throughput TCR beta sequencing to assess whether each TCR beta V gene segment acted as functional or pseudogenic. Alongside the repertoire data, information on donor age, sex, ethnicity and CMV serostatus was compiled. In a later genetic analysis, genome-wide SNP genotypes for about 65% of the 666 donors were used, and that subset was treated as a discovery cohort. Every discovery cohort repertoire had been produced on one sequencing platform. HLA typing covered class I and class II loci at four-digit resolution. Typing coverage differed by locus: A, B, C, DRB1 and DQB1 were typed in roughly 620-630 donors, DQA1 in approximately 520, DPA1 in roughly 590, and DPB1 in 472. Four to six DR-DQ haplotypes were handled as single units for association and clustering, since linkage in the cohort was strong. Among some 400 genotyped donors of the cohort, an average of about 240,000 unique TCR beta nucleotide sequences were sequenced per donor, about a sixth of them non-productive. The paper's findings and limits, for the study overall: A later analysis found that TCR association rates varied across HLA loci, with DRB1 alleles showing the most associated TCRs and HLA-C alleles the fewest. Because HLA typing was unavailable for some donors at each locus, only the typed subset was used in association tests. In a later analysis, most CMV-associated TCR beta chains were found to appear HLA-restricted, with HLA associations seemingly driven largely by CMV exposure. The presence/absence analyses assumed that sequencing depth was roughly uniform across donors, and that assumption may not be true. Some IMGT-functional V segments, including TRBV6-2 and TRBV6-3, could not be told apart with the 87-base-pair reads, so those segments were excluded. In a later analysis, several top co-occurrence clusters were reported to appear linked to parvovirus B19, influenza, CMV and Epstein-Barr virus. In a later analysis, HLA-associated TCR beta chains showed more clonal expansion and lower generation probabilities than non-associated chains that were equally common. The study listed 164 TCR beta chains as associated with cytomegalovirus. According to a later genetic analysis, donors in an Asian-associated ancestry cluster had fewer N-insertions in productive TCRs than the roughly 660-donor mean. In vitro tests confirmed that a few of the cytomegalovirus-associated TCR beta chains recognize cytomegalovirus antigens. V-gene and J-gene trimming of TCR beta chains was associated with a missense DCLRE1C variant in a later genetic analysis, and the association was replicated in an independent cohort. A later analysis associated 16,951 TCR beta sequences with specific HLA alleles at a false discovery rate of 0.05. Only TCR beta chains were sequenced in this cohort, and the absence of alpha or paired-chain data limited detectable features. The classifier was reported to diagnose cytomegalovirus status with high specificity and sensitivity in both the original cohort and the validation cohort. Correlated functional status among segregating V segments might be attributable to linkage disequilibrium, but an unknown experimental factor could not be ruled out. Assigning TCR associations to individual alleles was difficult when HLA alleles, especially DR and DQ, strongly co-occurred. A group of highly shared sequence variants was considered likely to be a technical artifact of the sequencing pipeline. Because counts were too low, about 17 rarely observed V segments, including chromosome 9 orphons, were excluded from the earlier analysis of about 500 of the donors. A further reported finding was that TCR beta sequences accurately predicted the HLA-A and HLA-B alleles for most subjects in the first cohort. Broadly in line with IMGT annotations, most TCR beta V segments showed up in productive rearrangements about 90% or about 30% of the time in an earlier analysis of approximately 640 of the donors. Immune exposure information for the cohort was limited to CMV serostatus. According to the authors, the approach could potentially be generalized to other disease states and immunological phenotypes. Across donors, most TCR sequences were observed very rarely, whereas some public TCRs were present in many individuals.

Its CDR3 holds 14 amino acids, cysteine through phenylalanine. Only the CDR3 DNA is retained, 42 bases long and in frame from the first base. The trim is 6 bases for V and 0 bases for J, with a gap of 12 bases between the germline ends. CDR1 and CDR2 (LNHDA, SQIVND) derive from the germline V gene (reference sequence). Receptor amplification or capture employed the immunoSEQ multiplex PCR assay. A mixture of 60 forward primers for TCR Vbeta segments and 13 reverse primers for TCR Jbeta segments was used in the multiplex PCR. Amplification of the CDR3 region of rearranged TCR beta genes was performed with a multiplex PCR assay on genomic DNA. The amplified TCR beta libraries were sequenced on the Illumina HiSeq System as 87-base-pair reads. The paper's processing steps were these. A later analysis counted approximately 74 million unique TCR beta chains across the 670 or so repertoires, and roughly 11 million of these chains were shared by at least two donors. To remove PCR and sequencing errors, raw reads were error-corrected and collapsed into unique sequences using a nearest-neighbor algorithm that merged closely related sequences. CDR3 sequences were aligned to IMGT reference sequences to assign V, D and J gene segments. For a sequence to be retained, at least a six-nucleotide match to both a V gene segment and a J gene segment was required. Rearrangements were classified as productive when the CDR3 lacked stop codons and remained in frame with V and J, and all other rearrangements were classified as non-productive. CDR3 was defined according to IMGT convention as the region running from the second conserved V-encoded cysteine to the conserved J-encoded phenylalanine. The earlier analysis of some 540 of the donors excluded any sequence lacking an unambiguous match to a single V gene segment. In an earlier analysis of approximately 550 of the donors, V segments were called functional above 56.7% productive rearrangements and were called segregating when the between-donor standard deviation exceeded 5%. A statistical classification framework was built for diagnosing cytomegalovirus status from the catalog of TCR beta chain sequences. A later analysis assigned V and J genes by comparing TCR nucleotide sequences with IMGT/GENE-DB human TR gene sequences. The TCRdist pipeline was used in a later analysis to assign CDR3 sequences and most-parsimonious VDJ recombination scenarios. A later analysis defined each TCR beta chain by its CDR3 amino acid sequence plus V-gene family, and excluded reads lacking a unique V-gene family. A later analysis removed roughly 590 highly shared, low-generation-probability nucleotide sequences to deal with suspected cross-contamination and a sequencing artifact. For each public chain, a later analysis derived a clonal expansion index from normalized ranks of inferred template counts within each repertoire. A later analysis computed generation probabilities with a VDJ recombination model fitted to out-of-frame rearrangements, and checked the results against IGoR. A later analysis scored TCR-TCR, TCR-HLA and TCR-CMV co-occurrence with hypergeometric tests, applying a repertoire-size bias correction to TCR pairs. A later analysis estimated false discovery rates by permuting HLA or CMV assignments 20 times. In a later analysis, co-occurring TCRs were grouped with DBSCAN, and TCRdist sequence similarity was added when clustering was performed within HLA-allele-positive subsets. Co-occurrence clustering excluded repertoires with fewer than 30,000 or more than 120,000 public chains, plus five with anomalous nucleotide sharing. This immuneACCESS table, as held by TCRdb, lists in-frame sequences with V and J called but not all clones. Of the missing ones, under half trace to an unresolved V gene in checked studies; the others have no known cause. V and J calls and clone size follow that table, whereas D and trimming were derived from the DNA. The sample records about 180,000 clones, 60% to 80% of which are singletons. 6% to 7% of the sample lies in the top ten.

Points on this clone: Its cognate antigen has yet to be identified. Base-call qualities are not available, and no considerably larger clone is one nucleotide away.

In total, around 600 healthy bone marrow donors made up the cohort. Cohort members were all nominally healthy when sampled, although unrecorded immune exposures were likely present. The donor tested CMV seropositive and was one of the 289 seropositive cohort members. A peripheral blood sample was collected from each donor, and TCR beta sequencing was performed on peripheral blood mononuclear cells. The Qiagen DNeasy Blood Extraction Kit was used to extract genomic DNA from the blood cell samples. The chain was built from TRBV19 and TRBJ2-7; the D gene is possibly TRBD2, with 5 bases matching. This receptor was taken from a middle-aged man in good health and CMV-seropositive. Sequencing input: PBMCs. At the DNA level, the sequence is TGTGCCAGTAGGGGTGGGAGAAGCTCCTACGAGCAGTACTTC. Its protein product is CASRGGRSSYEQYF.